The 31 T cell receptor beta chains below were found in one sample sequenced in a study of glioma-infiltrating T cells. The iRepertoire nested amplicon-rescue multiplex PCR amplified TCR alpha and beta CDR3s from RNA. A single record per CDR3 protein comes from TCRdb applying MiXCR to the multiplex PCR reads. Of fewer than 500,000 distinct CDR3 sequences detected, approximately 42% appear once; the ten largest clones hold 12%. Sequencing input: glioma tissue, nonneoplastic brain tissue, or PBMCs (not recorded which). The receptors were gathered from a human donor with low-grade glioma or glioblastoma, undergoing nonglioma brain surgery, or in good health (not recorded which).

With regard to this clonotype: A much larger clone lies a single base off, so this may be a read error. Written as DNA, the CDR3 is TGCAGTGCTAGAGGGGACAGGGCCTTCGAGCAGTACTTC. Protein: CSARGDRAFEQYF. V usage is TRBV20-1 and J usage is TRBJ2-7; 9 bases align to TRBD1. The J segment lost 6 bases and the V segment lost 1 base, leaving 4 bases of the junction unmatched. This CDR3 is built from 13 residues. Germline CDR1 and CDR2: DFQATT and SNEGSKA (reference sequence).

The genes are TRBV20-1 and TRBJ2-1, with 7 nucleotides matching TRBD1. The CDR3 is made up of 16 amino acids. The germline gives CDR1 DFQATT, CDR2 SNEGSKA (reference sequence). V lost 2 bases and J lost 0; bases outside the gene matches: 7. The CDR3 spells CSARNPGQSSYNEQFF. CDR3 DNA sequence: TGCAGTGCTAGAAACCCGGGACAGAGCTCCTACAATGAGCAGTTCTTC.

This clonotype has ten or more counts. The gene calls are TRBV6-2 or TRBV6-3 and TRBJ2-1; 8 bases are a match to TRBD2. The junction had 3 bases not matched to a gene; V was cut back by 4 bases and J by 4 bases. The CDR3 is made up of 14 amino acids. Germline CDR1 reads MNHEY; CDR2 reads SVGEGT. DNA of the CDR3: TGTGCCAGCAGTTTCGAGCGGGAGTACAATGAGCAGTTCTTC. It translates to CASSFEREYNEQFF.

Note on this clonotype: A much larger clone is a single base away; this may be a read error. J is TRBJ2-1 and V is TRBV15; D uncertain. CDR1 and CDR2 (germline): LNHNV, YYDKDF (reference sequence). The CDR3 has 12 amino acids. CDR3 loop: CATSRGYNGQFF. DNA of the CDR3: TGTGCCACCAGCAGAGGGTACAATGGGCAGTTCTTC.

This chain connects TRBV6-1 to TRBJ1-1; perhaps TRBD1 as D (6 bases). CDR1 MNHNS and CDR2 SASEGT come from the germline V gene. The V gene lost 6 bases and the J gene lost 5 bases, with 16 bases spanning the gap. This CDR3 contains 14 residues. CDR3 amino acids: CASSPARGVTEAFF. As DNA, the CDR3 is TGTGCCAGCAGCCCCGCCAGGGGCGTGACTGAAGCTTTCTTT.

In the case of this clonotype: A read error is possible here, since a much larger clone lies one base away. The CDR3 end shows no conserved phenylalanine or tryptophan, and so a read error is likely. DNA for the CDR3: TGTGCCAGCAGTTACAAGGTCGGAGCTTTCCTT. Amino acid sequence: CASSYKVGAFL. This chain uses TRBV7-2 with TRBJ1-1; D call uncertain. Germline-derived CDR1 and CDR2 are SGHTA and FQGNSA. CDR3 length: 11 amino acids. With 6 bases removed from V and 10 bases from J, the gap between germline ends came to 12 bases.

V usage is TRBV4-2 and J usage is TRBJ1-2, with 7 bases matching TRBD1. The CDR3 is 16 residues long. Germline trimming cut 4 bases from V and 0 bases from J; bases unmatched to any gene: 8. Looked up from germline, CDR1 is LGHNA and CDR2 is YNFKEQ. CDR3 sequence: CASSLTGIFPNYGYTF. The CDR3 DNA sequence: TGTGCCAGCAGCCTGACAGGGATTTTCCCTAACTATGGCTACACCTTC.

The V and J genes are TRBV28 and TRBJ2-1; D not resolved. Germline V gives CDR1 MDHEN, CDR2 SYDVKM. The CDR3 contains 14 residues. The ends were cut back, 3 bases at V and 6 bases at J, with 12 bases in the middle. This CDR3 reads CASSLSSPPNEQFF. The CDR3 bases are TGTGCCAGCAGTTTGTCATCCCCCCCCAATGAGCAGTTCTTC.

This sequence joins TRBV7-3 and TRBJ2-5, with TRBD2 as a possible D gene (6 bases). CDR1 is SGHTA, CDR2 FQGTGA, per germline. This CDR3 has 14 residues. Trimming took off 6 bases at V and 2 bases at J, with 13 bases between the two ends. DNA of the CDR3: TGTGCCAGCAGTTTTAGCGGCCCGCAAGAGACCCAGTACTTC. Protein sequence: CASSFSGPQETQYF. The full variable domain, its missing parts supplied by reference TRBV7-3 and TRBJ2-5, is GAGVSQTPSNKVTEKGKYVELRCDPISGHTALYWYRQSLGQGPEFLIYFQGTGAADDSGLPNDRFFAVRPEGSVSTLKIQRTERGDSAVYLCASSFSGPQETQYFGPGTRLLVL.

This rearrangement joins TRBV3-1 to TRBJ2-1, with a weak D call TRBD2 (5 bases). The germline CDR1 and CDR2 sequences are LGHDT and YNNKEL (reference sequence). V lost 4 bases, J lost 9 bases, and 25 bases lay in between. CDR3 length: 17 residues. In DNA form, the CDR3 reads TGTGCCAGCAGCCGAGCCTGGCCTAGCCGGAGAAAAGGTGAGCAGTTCTTC. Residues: CASSRAWPSRRKGEQFF.

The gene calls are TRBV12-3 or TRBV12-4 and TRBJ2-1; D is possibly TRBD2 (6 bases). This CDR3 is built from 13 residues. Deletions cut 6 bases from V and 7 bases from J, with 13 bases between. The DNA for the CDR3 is TGTGCCAGCAGCTCCGGGAGTGGGAATGAGCAGTTCTTC. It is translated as CASSSGSGNEQFF.

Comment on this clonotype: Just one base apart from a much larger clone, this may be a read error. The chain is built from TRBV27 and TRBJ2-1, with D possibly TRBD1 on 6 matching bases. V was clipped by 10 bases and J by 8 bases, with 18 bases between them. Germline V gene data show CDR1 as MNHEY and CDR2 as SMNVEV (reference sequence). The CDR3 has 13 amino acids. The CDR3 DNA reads TGTGCCACCCGGGACACCCCCAGGGATGAGCAGTTCTTC. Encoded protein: CATRDTPRDEQFF.

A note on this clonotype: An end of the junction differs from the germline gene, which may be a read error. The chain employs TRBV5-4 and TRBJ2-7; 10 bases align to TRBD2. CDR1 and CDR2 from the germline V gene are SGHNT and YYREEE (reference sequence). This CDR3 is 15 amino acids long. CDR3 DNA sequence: TGTGCCAGGAGCTCTAGCGGGAGCCTCCTCGGCGAGCAGTACTTC. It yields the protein CARSSSGSLLGEQYF.

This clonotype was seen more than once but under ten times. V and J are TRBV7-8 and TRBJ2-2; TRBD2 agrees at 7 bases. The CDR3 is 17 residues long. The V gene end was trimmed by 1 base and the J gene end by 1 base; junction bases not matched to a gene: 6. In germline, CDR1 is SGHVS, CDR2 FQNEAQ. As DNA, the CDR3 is TGTGCCAGCAGCTTAGTCTCTAGCGGCATGAACACCGGGGAGCTGTTTTTT. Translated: CASSLVSSGMNTGELFF.

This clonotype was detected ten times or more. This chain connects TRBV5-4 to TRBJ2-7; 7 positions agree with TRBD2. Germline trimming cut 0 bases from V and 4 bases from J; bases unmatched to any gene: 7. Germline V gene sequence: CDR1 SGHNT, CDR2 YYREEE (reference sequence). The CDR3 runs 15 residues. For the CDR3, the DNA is TGTGCCAGCAGCTTGGGGAGGCTAGCGGATTACGAGCAGTACTTC. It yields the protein CASSLGRLADYEQYF.

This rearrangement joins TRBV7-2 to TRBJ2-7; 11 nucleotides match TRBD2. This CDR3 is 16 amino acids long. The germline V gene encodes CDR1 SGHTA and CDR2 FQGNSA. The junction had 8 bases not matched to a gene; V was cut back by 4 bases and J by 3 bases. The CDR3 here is CASSSGLAGLYYEQYF. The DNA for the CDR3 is TGTGCCAGCAGCTCCGGACTAGCGGGCCTTTACTACGAGCAGTACTTC.

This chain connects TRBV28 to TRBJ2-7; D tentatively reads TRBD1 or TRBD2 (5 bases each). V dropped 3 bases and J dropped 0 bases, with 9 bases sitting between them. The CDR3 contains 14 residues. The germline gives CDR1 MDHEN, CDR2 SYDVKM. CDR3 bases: TGTGCCAGCAGTTTCGGGACGCGCTCCTACGAGCAGTACTTC. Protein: CASSFGTRSYEQYF.

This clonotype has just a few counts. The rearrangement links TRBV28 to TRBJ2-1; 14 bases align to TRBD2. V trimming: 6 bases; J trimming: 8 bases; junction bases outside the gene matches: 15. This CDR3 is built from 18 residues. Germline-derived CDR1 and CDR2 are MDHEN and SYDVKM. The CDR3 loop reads CASSKTNRLAGGPDEQFF. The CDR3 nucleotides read TGTGCCAGCAGCAAGACCAACCGACTAGCGGGAGGGCCGGATGAGCAGTTCTTC.

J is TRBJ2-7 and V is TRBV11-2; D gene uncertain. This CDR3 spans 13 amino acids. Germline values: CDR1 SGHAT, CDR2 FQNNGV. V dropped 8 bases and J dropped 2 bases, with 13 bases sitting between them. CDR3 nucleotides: TGTGCCAGCCGATTGGAGCCGACCTACGAGCAGTACTTC. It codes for CASRLEPTYEQYF. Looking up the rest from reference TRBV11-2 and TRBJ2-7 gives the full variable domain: EAGVAQSPRYKIIEKRQSVAFWCNPISGHATLYWYQQILGQGPKLLIQFQNNGVVDDSQLPKDRFSAERLKGVDSTLKIQPAKLEDSAVYLCASRLEPTYEQYFGPGTRLTVT.

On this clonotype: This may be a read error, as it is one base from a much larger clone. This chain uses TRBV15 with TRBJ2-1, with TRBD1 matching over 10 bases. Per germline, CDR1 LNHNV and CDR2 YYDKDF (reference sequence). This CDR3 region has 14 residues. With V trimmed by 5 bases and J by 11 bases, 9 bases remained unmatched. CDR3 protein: CATSDDRGRNKQFF. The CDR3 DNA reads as TGTGCCACCAGCGACGACAGGGGGCGAAATAAGCAGTTCTTC. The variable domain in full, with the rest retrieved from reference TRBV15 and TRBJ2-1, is DAMVIQNPRYQVTQFGKPVTLSCSQTLNHNVMYWYQQKSSQAPKLLFHYYDKDFNNEADTPDNFQSRRPNTSFCFLDIRSPGLGDTAMYLCATSDDRGRNKQFFGPGTRLTVL.

CDR3 region: CATSREPDGTEPQHF. CDR3 coding DNA: TGTGCCACCAGCAGAGAACCTGACGGGACCGAGCCCCAGCATTTT. The chain links TRBV15 to TRBJ1-5; D may be TRBD1 (5 bases). This CDR3 is built from 15 residues. Germline values: CDR1 LNHNV, CDR2 YYDKDF (reference sequence). Deletions cut 0 bases from V and 8 bases from J, with 14 bases between. Complete variable domain (other parts from reference TRBV15 and TRBJ1-5): DAMVIQNPRYQVTQFGKPVTLSCSQTLNHNVMYWYQQKSSQAPKLLFHYYDKDFNNEADTPDNFQSRRPNTSFCFLDIRSPGLGDTAMYLCATSREPDGTEPQHFGDGTRLSIL.

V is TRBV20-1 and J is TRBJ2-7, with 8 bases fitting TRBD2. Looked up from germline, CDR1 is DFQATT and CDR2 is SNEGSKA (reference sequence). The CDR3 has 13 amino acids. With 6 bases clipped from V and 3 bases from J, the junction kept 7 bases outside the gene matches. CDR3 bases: TGCAGTGCCAGGCATCTAGCGGGCTACGAGCAGTACTTC. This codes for CSARHLAGYEQYF.

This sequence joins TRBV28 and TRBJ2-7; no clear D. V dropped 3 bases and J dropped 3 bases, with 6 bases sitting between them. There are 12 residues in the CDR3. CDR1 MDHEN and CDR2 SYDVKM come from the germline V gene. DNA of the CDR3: TGTGCCAGCAGTTTTAGGATCTACGAGCAGTACTTC. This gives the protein CASSFRIYEQYF.

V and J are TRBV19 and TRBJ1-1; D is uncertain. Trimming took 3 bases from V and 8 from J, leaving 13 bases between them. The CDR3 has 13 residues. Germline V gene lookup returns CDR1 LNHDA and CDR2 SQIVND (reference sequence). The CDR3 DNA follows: TGTGCCAGTAGTATCGGGGTTGCGGCCGAAGCTTTCTTT. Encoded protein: CASSIGVAAEAFF. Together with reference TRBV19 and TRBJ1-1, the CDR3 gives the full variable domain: DGGITQSPKYLFRKEGQNVTLSCEQNLNHDAMYWYRQDPGQGLRLIYYSQIVNDFQKGDIAEGYSVSREKKESFPLTVTSAQKNPTAFYLCASSIGVAAEAFFGQGTRLTVV.

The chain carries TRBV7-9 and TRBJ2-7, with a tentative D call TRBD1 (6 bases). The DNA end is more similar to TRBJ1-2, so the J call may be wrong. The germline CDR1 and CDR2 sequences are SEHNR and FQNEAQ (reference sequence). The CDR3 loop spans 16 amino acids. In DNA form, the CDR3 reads TGTGCCAGCAGCTTAGAGCTTGGGGACACAATTCATGGCTACACCTTC. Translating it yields CASSLELGDTIHGYTF.

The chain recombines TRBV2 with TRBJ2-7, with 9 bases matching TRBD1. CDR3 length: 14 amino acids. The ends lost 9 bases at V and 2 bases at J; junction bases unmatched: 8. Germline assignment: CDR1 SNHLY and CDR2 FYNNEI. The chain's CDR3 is CASNPGQGTYEQYF. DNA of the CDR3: TGTGCCAGTAATCCGGGACAGGGAACCTACGAGCAGTACTTC.

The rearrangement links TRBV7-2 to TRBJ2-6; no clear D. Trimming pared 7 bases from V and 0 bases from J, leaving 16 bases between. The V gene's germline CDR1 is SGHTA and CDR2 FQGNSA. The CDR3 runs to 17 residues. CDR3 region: CASNLLERFSGANVLTF. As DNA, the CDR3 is TGTGCCAGCAATCTCCTGGAGCGATTCTCTGGGGCCAACGTCCTGACTTTC.

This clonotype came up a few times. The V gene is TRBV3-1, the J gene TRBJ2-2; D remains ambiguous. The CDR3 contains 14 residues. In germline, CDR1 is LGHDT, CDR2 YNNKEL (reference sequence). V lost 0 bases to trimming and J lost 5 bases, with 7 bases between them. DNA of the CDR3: TGTGCCAGCAGCCAAGATCCGGGTACCGGGGAGCTGTTTTTT. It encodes CASSQDPGTGELFF.

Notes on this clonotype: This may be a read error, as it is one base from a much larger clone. The CDR3 DNA follows: TGTGCCAACAGTTACTTGGCAGGGGCAAATGGCTACACCTTC. This codes for CANSYLAGANGYTF. The V gene is TRBV6-2 or TRBV6-3, the J gene TRBJ1-2; perhaps TRBD1 as D (6 bases). CDR1 is MNHEY and CDR2 is SVGEGT in the germline V gene. The CDR3 is 14 residues long.

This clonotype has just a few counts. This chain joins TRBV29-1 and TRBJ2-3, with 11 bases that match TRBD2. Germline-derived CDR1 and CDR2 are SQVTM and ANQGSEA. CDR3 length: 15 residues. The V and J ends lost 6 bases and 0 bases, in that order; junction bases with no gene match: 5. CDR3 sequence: CSVAGTSGSTDTQYF. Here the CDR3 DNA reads TGCAGCGTCGCCGGGACTAGCGGAAGCACAGATACGCAGTATTTT.

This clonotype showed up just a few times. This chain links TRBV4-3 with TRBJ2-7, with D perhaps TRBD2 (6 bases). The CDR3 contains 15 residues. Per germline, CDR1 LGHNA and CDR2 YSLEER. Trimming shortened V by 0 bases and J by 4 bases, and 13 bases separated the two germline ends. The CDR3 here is CASSQDRGGGYEQYF. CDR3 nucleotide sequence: TGCGCCAGCAGCCAAGATCGCGGAGGAGGGTACGAGCAGTACTTC.